This T cell receptor beta chain derives from a study of regulatory T cells in long-lasting Graves disease. Time point here: newly diagnosed GD, antithyroid drugs for less than 3 months. PBMC-extracted RNA yielded the TCR library. Trimming removed 6 bases at V and 7 bases at J, with 12 bases between. Germline CDR1 and CDR2: SNHLY and FYNNEI. The CDR3 length is 13 residues. This clonotype was counted ten times or more. Investigators prepared the TCR beta libraries by applying iRepertoire HTBI primers and Arm-PCR of CDR3 regions. TCRdb re-called the multiplex PCR reads with MiXCR, one entry per CDR3 protein. The sample consists of some 230,000 distinct CDR3 sequences, around 16% of them appearing once.

Sequenced here: peripheral blood mononuclear cells (PBMCs), sampled at new diagnosis, from a patient treated with antithyroid drugs. The chain is built from TRBV2 and TRBJ1-4; D ambiguous. This sequence originates from a female donor with Graves disease. The CDR3 is CASRNPGGEKLFF. In DNA form, the CDR3 reads TGTGCCAGCAGAAACCCGGGCGGTGAAAAACTGTTTTTT. Full variable domain (missing parts from reference TRBV2 and TRBJ1-4): EPEVTQTPSHQVTQMGQEVILRCVPISNHLYFYWYRQILGQKVEFLVSFYNNEISEKSEIFDDQFSVERPDGSNFTLKIRSTKLEDSAMYFCASRNPGGEKLFFGSGTQLSVL.